The rows below give T cell receptor beta chains drawn from one sample of a study of immune evolution from preneoplasia to lung adenocarcinoma. Using immunoSEQ multiplex PCR, the repertoire was profiled, and TCRdb retains in-frame clones only, with some absent. The sample has over 3,000 clones; roughly 80% are singletons. Specimen: FFPE adjacent normal lung tissue. The receptors shown here come from a person between 65 and 79 years old with lung adenocarcinoma. Both conserved end residues are part of each CDR3. Each record gives: D gene, J gene, V gene, clone size, CDR3 protein, CDR3 DNA. The D gene is left open where the match is weak. Clone size is stated in some rows and not others, as once, few, many or a class when expanded.

- TRBJ2-7 TRBV4-2 - CASSLGGSSYEQYF TGTGCCAGCAGCCTTGGGGGTAGCTCCTACGAGCAGTACTTC
- TRBJ2-7 TRBV5-4 - CASSFGGFYEQYF TGTGCCAGCAGCTTTGGAGGGTTTTACGAGCAGTACTTC
- TRBJ1-4 TRBV30 - CAWSQTLATNEKLFF TGTGCCTGGAGCCAGACTCTTGCAACTAATGAAAAACTGTTTTTT
TRBD1 TRBJ2-5 TRBV29-1 - CSAAPSTGGETQYF TGCAGCGCCGCCCCCTCGACAGGGGGGGAGACCCAGTACTTC
- TRBJ2-3 TRBV19 - CASSPIGYTDTQYF TGTGCCAGTAGTCCAATAGGGTACACAGATACGCAGTATTTT
TRBD1 TRBJ1-1 TRBV30 - CAWFYRDRDGKTENTEAFF TGTGCCTGGTTTTACCGGGACAGGGACGGGAAGACGGAGAACACTGAAGCTTTCTTT
- TRBJ1-1 TRBV7-3 - CASSRTLEAFF TGTGCCAGCAGTAGGACCCTTGAAGCTTTCTTT
- TRBJ1-2 TRBV6-1 - CAILHSSNYGYTF TGTGCCATCTTACACAGCTCTAACTATGGCTACACCTTC
- TRBJ2-2 TRBV6-1 - CASSELGIGELFF TGTGCCAGCAGTGAATTGGGAATCGGGGAGCTGTTTTTT
- TRBJ1-1 TRBV21-1 - CASSIFRGRLQSEAFF TGTGCCAGCAGCATATTCAGGGGGCGCCTTCAATCTGAAGCTTTCTTT
- TRBJ2-1 TRBV7-9 - CASSFAPVINEQFF TGTGCCAGCAGCTTTGCACCTGTAATCAATGAGCAGTTCTTC
- TRBJ2-2 TRBV5-4 once CASSFPVTGELFF TGTGCCAGCAGCTTCCCAGTGACCGGGGAGCTGTTTTTT
- TRBJ2-3 TRBV6-6 - CASSYSTSTDTQYF TGTGCCAGCAGTTACAGTACTAGCACAGATACGCAGTATTTT
TRBD2 TRBJ2-2 TRBV4-1 - CASSLTAIAGDANTGELFF TGCGCCAGCAGCCTTACGGCCATAGCGGGGGACGCGAACACCGGGGAGCTGTTTTTT
- TRBJ2-1 TRBV7-2 - CASSPRDFPSSYNEQFF TGTGCCAGCAGCCCGAGGGACTTTCCGAGCTCCTACAATGAGCAGTTCTTC
- TRBJ2-1 TRBV4-2 few CASSQDSFTSYNEQFF TGTGCCAGCAGCCAAGATTCCTTCACCTCCTACAATGAGCAGTTCTTC
- TRBJ1-3 TRBV27 few CASTELDEGNTIYF TGTGCCAGCACTGAGTTAGATGAGGGAAACACCATATATTTT
- TRBJ1-2 TRBV13 few CASSFLLGNDGYTF TGTGCCAGCAGCTTCCTCCTGGGGAACGATGGCTACACCTTC
- TRBJ1-2 TRBV21-1 - CAFPGQEGYTF TGTGCCTTCCCGGGACAGGAGGGCTACACCTTC
- TRBJ1-2 TRBV6-1 once CASSENSQYGYTF TGTGCCAGCAGTGAAAATAGCCAGTATGGTTACACCTTC
TRBD2 TRBJ2-1 TRBV28 - CASSAQTSGYNEQFF TGTGCCAGCAGTGCCCAGACTAGCGGGTACAATGAGCAGTTCTTC
- TRBJ2-1 TRBV10-3 - CATKGGGEQFF TGTGCCACCAAGGGGGGCGGTGAGCAGTTCTTC
- TRBJ1-5 TRBV28 - CASSPPPRRQPQHF TGTGCCAGCAGTCCCCCTCCCCGACGGCAGCCCCAGCATTTT
TRBD1 TRBJ2-7 TRBV28 - CASSPADRALREQYF TGTGCCAGCAGTCCGGCCGACAGGGCATTACGAGAGCAGTACTTC
- TRBJ1-5 TRBV15 - CATSRDSGGNQPQHF TGTGCCACCAGCAGAGATTCCGGTGGAAATCAGCCCCAGCATTTT
- TRBJ2-3 TRBV5-6 once CASSLGGKTDTQYF TGTGCCAGCAGCTTGGGCGGGAAAACAGATACGCAGTATTTT
- TRBJ1-1 TRBV28 once CASRPEPNTEAFF TGTGCCAGCAGGCCGGAGCCGAACACTGAAGCTTTCTTT
- TRBJ1-3 TRBV27 - CASKKTAQSGNTIYF TGTGCCAGCAAGAAAACAGCCCAATCTGGAAACACCATATATTTT
TRBD1 TRBJ2-7 TRBV11-3 - CASSGTAAYEQYF TGTGCCAGCAGCGGGACAGCGGCCTACGAGCAGTACTTC
- TRBJ2-7 TRBV6-1 - CASSDLTYEQYF TGTGCCAGCAGTGACCTGACCTACGAGCAGTACTTC
- TRBJ1-1 TRBV14 few CASSQVMDSYTEAFF TGTGCCAGCAGCCAAGTTATGGACAGCTACACTGAAGCTTTCTTT
- TRBJ2-7 TRBV5-1 - CASSPGGDEQYF TGCGCCAGCAGCCCTGGCGGGGACGAGCAGTACTTC
- TRBJ1-2 TRBV5-1 - CASSPLDKPGYTF TGCGCCAGCAGCCCCCTCGACAAGCCTGGCTACACCTTC
- TRBJ2-1 TRBV30 few CAWSLRGVEQFF TGTGCCTGGAGTTTACGGGGAGTGGAACAGTTCTTC
TRBD1 TRBJ1-2 TRBV5-1 - CASSPTLGQGSYGYTF TGCGCCAGCAGCCCTACCCTAGGACAGGGCTCCTATGGCTACACCTTC